This is a list of T cell receptor beta chains from one sample in a study of blood T cell repertoires in COVID-19. Clones were sequenced by immunoSEQ multiplex PCR, and TCRdb holds only the in-frame ones, with some missing. The table has roughly 700,000 clones, about 87% seen once. Sequencing input: peripheral blood. The source of these receptors is a woman aged 18-29 years with acute or convalescent COVID-19. CDR3s include the opening cysteine and the closing phenylalanine or tryptophan. The D gene is left open where the match is weak. Not every row has a clone size; where given, it reads once, few, many or a size class.

j_call: TRBJ2-2
cdr3_length: 15
clone_size: NA
d_call: TRBD2
v_call: TRBV5-1
cdr3_aa: CASSFQAGGAGELFF
cdr3_nt: TGCGCCAGCAGCTTTCAAGCGGGGGGTGCCGGGGAGCTGTTTTTT

j_call: TRBJ1-2
cdr3_length: 15
clone_size: NA
d_call: NA
v_call: TRBV2
cdr3_aa: CASSEGRALGYGYTF
cdr3_nt: TGTGCCAGCAGTGAAGGGAGGGCGCTGGGCTATGGCTACACCTTC

j_call: TRBJ1-5
cdr3_length: 14
clone_size: NA
d_call: TRBD1
v_call: TRBV6-5
cdr3_aa: CASSGTGVNQPQHF
cdr3_nt: TGTGCCAGCAGCGGGACAGGGGTCAATCAGCCCCAGCATTTT

j_call: TRBJ2-7
cdr3_length: 16
clone_size: NA
d_call: TRBD1
v_call: TRBV30
cdr3_aa: CAWQRNPGTGGYEQYF
cdr3_nt: TGTGCCTGGCAGAGAAATCCCGGGACAGGGGGCTACGAGCAGTACTTC

j_call: TRBJ1-5
cdr3_length: 14
clone_size: NA
d_call: NA
v_call: TRBV10-3
cdr3_aa: CAIRTVRGNQPQHF
cdr3_nt: TGTGCCATACGGACAGTGCGGGGCAATCAGCCCCAGCATTTT

j_call: TRBJ2-1
cdr3_length: 16
clone_size: NA
d_call: TRBD2
v_call: TRBV5-1
cdr3_aa: CASSLAGSGGYNEQFF
cdr3_nt: TGCGCCAGCAGCTTGGCCGGCAGCGGGGGGTACAATGAGCAGTTCTTC

j_call: TRBJ2-3
cdr3_length: 15
clone_size: NA
d_call: NA
v_call: TRBV6-5
cdr3_aa: CASSYGTPYADTQYF
cdr3_nt: TGTGCCAGCAGTTACGGGACTCCATATGCAGATACGCAGTATTTT

j_call: TRBJ1-5
cdr3_length: 14
clone_size: NA
d_call: TRBD1
v_call: TRBV29-1
cdr3_aa: CSARTGESNQPQHF
cdr3_nt: TGCAGCGCAAGGACAGGGGAAAGCAATCAGCCCCAGCATTTT

j_call: TRBJ2-2
cdr3_length: 15
clone_size: once
d_call: TRBD1
v_call: TRBV7-3
cdr3_aa: CASSSGQGNTGELFF
cdr3_nt: TGTGCCAGCAGCTCCGGACAGGGGAACACCGGGGAGCTGTTTTTT

j_call: TRBJ2-7
cdr3_length: 15
clone_size: NA
d_call: NA
v_call: TRBV27
cdr3_aa: CASSPNPGNSYEQYF
cdr3_nt: TGTGCCAGCAGTCCGAATCCCGGGAACTCCTACGAGCAGTACTTC

j_call: TRBJ1-6
cdr3_length: 17
clone_size: NA
d_call: NA
v_call: TRBV4-1
cdr3_aa: CASSSPEGSSYNSPLHF
cdr3_nt: TGCGCCAGCAGCTCTCCGGAGGGGAGCTCCTATAATTCACCCCTCCACTTT

j_call: TRBJ1-5
cdr3_length: 15
clone_size: few
d_call: NA
v_call: TRBV6-2/TRBV6-3
cdr3_aa: CASSATEFSNQPQHF
cdr3_nt: TGTGCCAGCAGTGCCACGGAGTTTAGCAATCAGCCCCAGCATTTT

j_call: TRBJ1-1
cdr3_length: 13
clone_size: NA
d_call: NA
v_call: TRBV6-1
cdr3_aa: CASSDRAGTEAFF
cdr3_nt: TGTGCCAGCAGTGACAGGGCCGGCACTGAAGCTTTCTTT

j_call: TRBJ1-1
cdr3_length: 14
clone_size: NA
d_call: NA
v_call: TRBV15
cdr3_aa: CATSTPKLNTEAFF
cdr3_nt: TGTGCCACCAGCACGCCTAAATTGAACACTGAAGCTTTCTTT

j_call: TRBJ2-1
cdr3_length: 12
clone_size: NA
d_call: NA
v_call: TRBV27
cdr3_aa: CASSHSYNEQFF
cdr3_nt: TGTGCCAGCAGTCACTCCTACAATGAGCAGTTCTTC

j_call: TRBJ1-2
cdr3_length: 13
clone_size: NA
d_call: NA
v_call: TRBV24-1
cdr3_aa: CATSDRRRPGYTF
cdr3_nt: TGTGCCACCAGTGATCGGCGGAGGCCTGGCTACACCTTC

j_call: TRBJ2-7
cdr3_length: 13
clone_size: once
d_call: TRBD1
v_call: TRBV6-5
cdr3_aa: CASGDRVGYEQYF
cdr3_nt: TGTGCCAGCGGGGACAGGGTTGGCTACGAGCAGTACTTC

j_call: TRBJ1-5
cdr3_length: 14
clone_size: once
d_call: TRBD1
v_call: TRBV5-5
cdr3_aa: CASSFDRVGQPQHF
cdr3_nt: TGTGCCAGCAGCTTTGACAGGGTAGGTCAGCCCCAGCATTTT

j_call: TRBJ1-5
cdr3_length: 15
clone_size: NA
d_call: TRBD1
v_call: TRBV18
cdr3_aa: CASSPEGQGNQPQHF
cdr3_nt: TGTGCCAGCTCACCAGAGGGACAGGGGAATCAGCCCCAGCATTTT

j_call: TRBJ2-3
cdr3_length: 16
clone_size: NA
d_call: NA
v_call: TRBV5-3
cdr3_aa: CARSLGVRGAQATQYF
cdr3_nt: TGTGCCAGAAGCTTGGGTGTCCGGGGGGCCCAGGCTACGCAGTATTTT

j_call: TRBJ1-2
cdr3_length: 15
clone_size: NA
d_call: NA
v_call: TRBV7-9
cdr3_aa: CASSLRHQGIYGYTF
cdr3_nt: TGTGCCAGCAGCTTACGACACCAGGGGATTTATGGCTACACCTTC

j_call: TRBJ1-1
cdr3_length: 14
clone_size: NA
d_call: NA
v_call: TRBV6-2/TRBV6-3
cdr3_aa: CASSLGRGNTEAFF
cdr3_nt: TGTGCCAGCAGTTTAGGACGGGGGAACACTGAAGCTTTCTTT

j_call: TRBJ1-3
cdr3_length: 16
clone_size: NA
d_call: NA
v_call: TRBV10-3
cdr3_aa: CAISESIVSSGNTIYF
cdr3_nt: TGTGCCATCAGTGAGTCGATTGTCAGCTCTGGAAACACCATATATTTT

j_call: TRBJ1-2
cdr3_length: 13
clone_size: NA
d_call: NA
v_call: TRBV19
cdr3_aa: CASSSDRNYGYTF
cdr3_nt: TGTGCCAGTAGCTCAGACAGGAACTATGGCTACACCTTC

j_call: TRBJ2-7
cdr3_length: 14
clone_size: NA
d_call: NA
v_call: TRBV4-1
cdr3_aa: CASSPGAPSYEQYF
cdr3_nt: TGCGCCAGCAGCCCTGGGGCACCGTCCTACGAGCAGTACTTC

j_call: TRBJ1-1
cdr3_length: 16
clone_size: NA
d_call: NA
v_call: TRBV7-8
cdr3_aa: CASMRSPRGPNTEAFF
cdr3_nt: TGTGCCAGCATGCGATCACCCAGGGGCCCGAACACTGAAGCTTTCTTT

j_call: TRBJ1-1
cdr3_length: 16
clone_size: NA
d_call: TRBD1
v_call: TRBV7-3
cdr3_aa: CASSLLGGRGLAEAFF
cdr3_nt: TGTGCCAGCAGCTTATTAGGGGGCAGGGGGCTAGCTGAAGCTTTCTTT

j_call: TRBJ2-3
cdr3_length: 15
clone_size: NA
d_call: TRBD2
v_call: TRBV19
cdr3_aa: CASSIGGGSTDTQYF
cdr3_nt: TGTGCCAGTAGTATCGGCGGGGGAAGCACAGATACGCAGTATTTT

j_call: TRBJ1-1
cdr3_length: 16
clone_size: NA
d_call: NA
v_call: TRBV15
cdr3_aa: CATSGDKGTGPLSAFF
cdr3_nt: TGTGCCACCAGCGGCGACAAGGGAACAGGGCCCTTGAGTGCTTTCTTT

j_call: TRBJ2-3
cdr3_length: 17
clone_size: NA
d_call: TRBD2
v_call: TRBV5-3
cdr3_aa: CARSFGLAGGATDTQYF
cdr3_nt: TGTGCCAGAAGCTTCGGACTAGCGGGGGGTGCCACCGATACGCAGTATTTT

j_call: TRBJ2-7
cdr3_length: 15
clone_size: once
d_call: NA
v_call: TRBV28
cdr3_aa: CASSLWGRAIYEQYF
cdr3_nt: TGTGCCAGCAGTTTATGGGGCCGAGCCATCTACGAGCAGTACTTC

j_call: TRBJ2-7
cdr3_length: 13
clone_size: NA
d_call: NA
v_call: TRBV9
cdr3_aa: CASSVEADGEQYF
cdr3_nt: TGTGCCAGCAGCGTAGAGGCGGATGGCGAGCAGTACTTC

j_call: TRBJ2-7
cdr3_length: 18
clone_size: few
d_call: TRBD2
v_call: TRBV4-3
cdr3_aa: CASSQTPPSGGGSYEQYF
cdr3_nt: TGCGCCAGCAGCCAAACACCCCCTAGCGGGGGAGGGTCCTACGAGCAGTACTTC

j_call: TRBJ2-3
cdr3_length: 13
clone_size: NA
d_call: NA
v_call: TRBV6-2/TRBV6-3
cdr3_aa: CASSFLSTDTQYF
cdr3_nt: TGTGCCAGCAGTTTCCTTAGCACAGATACGCAGTATTTT

j_call: TRBJ1-2
cdr3_length: 13
clone_size: NA
d_call: NA
v_call: TRBV6-5
cdr3_aa: CASSYLLNYGYTF
cdr3_nt: TGTGCCAGCAGTTACCTCCTGAACTATGGCTACACCTTC

j_call: TRBJ1-4
cdr3_length: 16
clone_size: NA
d_call: TRBD1
v_call: TRBV10-1
cdr3_aa: CASSGDRGKTNEKLFF
cdr3_nt: TGCGCCAGCAGTGGGGACAGGGGGAAGACTAATGAAAAACTGTTTTTT

j_call: TRBJ2-2
cdr3_length: 16
clone_size: NA
d_call: TRBD1
v_call: TRBV7-9
cdr3_aa: CASSPRVQGAVGELFF
cdr3_nt: TGTGCCAGCAGCCCTCGGGTACAGGGGGCCGTCGGGGAGCTGTTTTTT

j_call: TRBJ2-1
cdr3_length: 15
clone_size: NA
d_call: TRBD1
v_call: TRBV2
cdr3_aa: CASSEGTGAINEQFF
cdr3_nt: TGTGCCAGCAGTGAGGGGACAGGGGCAATTAATGAGCAGTTCTTC

j_call: TRBJ2-1
cdr3_length: 15
clone_size: NA
d_call: TRBD1
v_call: TRBV5-1
cdr3_aa: CASSWTGTAYNEQFF
cdr3_nt: TGCGCCAGCAGCTGGACCGGGACAGCCTACAATGAGCAGTTCTTC